Listed below are T cell receptor beta chains from one sample, sequenced in a study of CD8 T cells in Susac syndrome. TCRdb reprocessed the immunoSEQ multiplex PCR reads via MiXCR and lists one record per CDR3 protein. Found here are about 150,000 distinct CDR3 sequences, less than 97% of them singletons; the top ten hold around 0.15%. The sequencing sample was made of CD8+ T cells from PBMCs. The receptors derive from a human donor with multiple sclerosis. Both conserved end residues are trimmed from each CDR3. A D gene is named only where the DNA matches it firmly. For some rows the clone size is stated as once, few or many, or as a class when expanded; others skip it.

clone size	D gene	V gene	J gene	CDR3 protein
once	-	TRBV5-1	TRBJ2-5	ASSLIEETQY
-	-	TRBV29-1	TRBJ1-1	SARTAMNTEAF
-	-	TRBV7-2	TRBJ2-1	ASSLLGGSGNEQF
-	-	TRBV7-9	TRBJ1-2	ASSDVGGYT
-	-	TRBV7-9	TRBJ1-2	ASSSTEQGLDGYT
-	TRBD1	TRBV13	TRBJ2-1	ASSAGQGVNEQF
-	-	TRBV29-1	TRBJ2-1	SVEKGGDPF
-	-	TRBV3-1	TRBJ1-2	ASGTDSLYGYT
-	-	TRBV27	TRBJ1-1	ASSLSLGTEAF
-	-	TRBV12-3/TRBV12-4	TRBJ2-7	ASSSTWEDSYEQY
-	-	TRBV7-8	TRBJ2-4	ASSPRTKPKNIQY
-	-	TRBV20-1	TRBJ2-1	SARDFLTYNEQF
-	-	TRBV29-1	TRBJ2-5	SVAALGSDSWETQY
-	-	TRBV2	TRBJ2-1	ASSDVTRPMGNEQF
-	-	TRBV7-9	TRBJ2-5	ASSRARETQY
-	-	TRBV7-8	TRBJ2-1	ASSLLGVASSYNEQF
-	-	TRBV25-1	TRBJ2-5	ASSDPEEAEYQETQY
once	TRBD1	TRBV13	TRBJ1-2	ASSPSDRDLYGYT
-	-	TRBV19	TRBJ1-1	ASSPPSDLEAF
-	TRBD2	TRBV29-1	TRBJ2-1	SAVGEGHNEQF
-	-	TRBV12-3/TRBV12-4	TRBJ1-5	ASSLDQPQH
-	-	TRBV20-1	TRBJ2-7	SATEGAKDEQY
-	TRBD1	TRBV19	TRBJ2-7	ASSADRGYEQY
-	-	TRBV30	TRBJ1-1	ACRTSDSPTEAF
-	-	TRBV19	TRBJ1-1	ASSMDQTEAF
-	-	TRBV4-1	TRBJ1-6	ASSPNREADSPLH
once	-	TRBV27	TRBJ1-2	ASSPRQFYGYT
-	-	TRBV7-3	TRBJ2-5	ASSLIYSGTQY
-	-	TRBV29-1	TRBJ1-1	SANDWDTEAF
-	TRBD2	TRBV27	TRBJ2-1	ASSVAGGRHEQF
-	TRBD2	TRBV3-1	TRBJ2-4	ASSQDFRGGENIQY
-	-	TRBV30	TRBJ2-1	AWSKLGQF
-	-	TRBV27	TRBJ2-7	ASRPGEAYEQY
-	-	TRBV27	TRBJ1-5	ASSLGAWDQPQH
-	-	TRBV12-3/TRBV12-4	TRBJ1-2	ASSPGGGNYGYT
once	TRBD2	TRBV20-1	TRBJ2-1	SARGGIAGVNNEQF
-	-	TRBV6-5	TRBJ1-5	ASSYSKGQPQH
-	-	TRBV2	TRBJ1-2	ASSEQGGVSSGYT
-	TRBD2	TRBV20-1	TRBJ2-7	SARDLRLAIIGEQY
-	-	TRBV5-6	TRBJ2-4	ASSLISGENIQY
-	-	TRBV5-1	TRBJ2-5	ASSPGWSQETQY
-	TRBD2	TRBV6-5	TRBJ2-2	ASSGLVEPGELF
-	-	TRBV20-1	TRBJ1-5	SARELSGSRQPQH
-	-	TRBV9	TRBJ2-5	ASSPAGSEETQY
-	-	TRBV3-1	TRBJ2-5	ASSQATRGRGETQY